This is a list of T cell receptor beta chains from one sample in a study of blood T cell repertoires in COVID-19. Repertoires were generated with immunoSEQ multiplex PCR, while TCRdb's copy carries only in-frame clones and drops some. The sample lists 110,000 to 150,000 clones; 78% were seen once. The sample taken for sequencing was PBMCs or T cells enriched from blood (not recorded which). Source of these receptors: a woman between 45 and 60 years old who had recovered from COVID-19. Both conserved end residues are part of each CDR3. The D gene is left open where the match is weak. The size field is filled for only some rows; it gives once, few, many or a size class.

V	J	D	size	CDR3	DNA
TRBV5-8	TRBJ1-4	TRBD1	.	CASSPQETGAGGEKLFF	TGTGCCAGCAGCCCACAAGAGACAGGGGCCGGGGGTGAAAAACTGTTTTTT
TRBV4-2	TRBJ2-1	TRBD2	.	CASSLQPRVLAGGIDEQFF	TGTGCCAGCAGCCTCCAGCCCCGAGTCCTAGCGGGGGGGATCGATGAGCAGTTCTTC
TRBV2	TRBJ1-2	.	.	CASSAEGQISYGYTF	TGTGCCAGCAGTGCAGAAGGACAGATAAGCTATGGCTACACCTTC
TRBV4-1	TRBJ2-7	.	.	CASSPHPDTRSYEQYF	TGCGCCAGCAGCCCCCACCCGGACACAAGATCCTACGAGCAGTACTTC
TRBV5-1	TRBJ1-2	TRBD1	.	CASSVDTGTGTSHGYTF	TGCGCCAGCAGCGTCGACACCGGGACAGGGACTTCCCATGGCTACACCTTC
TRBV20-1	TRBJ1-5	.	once	CSAQGSSPQHF	TGCAGTGCTCAGGGGTCGTCACCCCAGCATTTT
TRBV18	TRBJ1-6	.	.	CASSPNTGDNSPLHF	TGTGCCAGCTCACCGAATACAGGAGATAATTCACCCCTCCACTTT
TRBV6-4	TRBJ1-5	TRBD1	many	CASSDSGGEQPQHF	TGTGCCAGCAGTGACTCAGGGGGCGAACAGCCCCAGCATTTT
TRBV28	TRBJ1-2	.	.	CASSLADLNYGYTF	TGTGCCAGCAGTTTAGCAGATTTAAACTATGGCTACACCTTC
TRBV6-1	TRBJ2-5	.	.	CASSELWGRGETQYF	TGTGCCAGCAGTGAATTATGGGGGCGCGGGGAGACCCAGTACTTC
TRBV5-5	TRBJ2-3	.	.	CASSLSPGSTDTQYF	TGTGCCAGCAGCTTGTCCCCAGGGTCCACAGATACGCAGTATTTT
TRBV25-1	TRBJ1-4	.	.	CASSDGQEIGKLFF	TGTGCCAGCAGTGACGGCCAGGAAATAGGAAAACTGTTTTTT
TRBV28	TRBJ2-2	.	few	CASSFPRYGTGELFF	TGTGCCAGCAGTTTCCCCAGGTACGGCACCGGGGAGCTGTTTTTT
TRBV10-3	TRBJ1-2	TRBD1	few	CAISEDRDDGYTF	TGTGCCATCAGTGAGGACAGGGACGATGGCTACACCTTC
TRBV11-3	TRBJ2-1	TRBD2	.	CASSLGWSPGTRDYNEQFF	TGTGCCAGCAGCTTAGGTTGGTCTCCGGGGACTAGAGACTACAATGAGCAGTTCTTC
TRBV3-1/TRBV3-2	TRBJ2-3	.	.	CASSQERNSRVDTQYF	TGTGCCAGCAGCCAAGAAAGGAACTCCCGGGTAGATACGCAGTATTTT
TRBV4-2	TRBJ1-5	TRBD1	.	CASSRGAGQNQPQHF	TGTGCCAGCAGCCGCGGGGCGGGACAGAATCAGCCCCAGCATTTT
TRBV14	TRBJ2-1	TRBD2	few	CASSRGLGNEQFF	TGTGCCAGCAGCCGCGGACTAGGCAATGAGCAGTTCTTC
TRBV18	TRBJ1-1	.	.	CASSPLREGMDTEAFF	TGTGCCAGCTCACCACTCCGGGAAGGGATGGACACTGAAGCTTTCTTT
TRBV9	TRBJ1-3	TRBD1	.	CASSVGSRGRNTIYF	TGTGCCAGCAGCGTAGGCTCCAGGGGGAGAAACACCATATATTTT
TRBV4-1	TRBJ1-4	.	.	CASSHNSGTNEKLFF	TGCGCCAGCAGCCACAACAGCGGAACTAATGAAAAACTGTTTTTT
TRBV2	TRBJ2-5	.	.	CASRPGQLAGKTQYF	TGTGCCAGCAGACCGGGACAGCTCGCGGGAAAGACCCAGTACTTC
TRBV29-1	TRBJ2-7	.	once	CSVQQGPVGYEQYF	TGCAGCGTCCAACAGGGACCGGTAGGGTACGAGCAGTACTTC
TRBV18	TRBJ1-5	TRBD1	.	CASSPDRGLNWASNQPQHF	TGTGCCAGCTCACCCGACAGGGGGCTAAATTGGGCTAGCAATCAGCCCCAGCATTTT
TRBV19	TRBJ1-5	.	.	CASSIDGKSYLANQPQHF	TGTGCCAGTAGTATAGATGGTAAGTCGTATCTTGCGAATCAGCCCCAGCATTTT
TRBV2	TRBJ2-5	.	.	CASSERLAETQYF	TGTGCCAGCAGTGAACGGCTAGCGGAGACCCAGTACTTC
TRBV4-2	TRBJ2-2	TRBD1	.	CASSLRDRDSGELFF	TGTGCCAGCAGCCTCCGGGACAGGGATTCCGGGGAGCTGTTTTTT
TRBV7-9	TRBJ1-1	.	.	CASSLGTANTEAFF	TGTGCCAGCAGCTTAGGGACTGCGAACACTGAAGCTTTCTTT
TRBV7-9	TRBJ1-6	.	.	CASTSLDTAGSPLHF	TGTGCCAGCACTTCCTTGGACACGGCGGGGTCACCCCTCCACTTT
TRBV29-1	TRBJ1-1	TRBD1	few	CSAGTGVNTEAFF	TGCAGCGCCGGAACAGGGGTGAACACTGAAGCTTTCTTT
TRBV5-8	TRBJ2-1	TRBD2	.	CASSPKPSGGAGNEQFF	TGTGCCAGCAGCCCCAAGCCTAGCGGGGGGGCAGGCAATGAGCAGTTCTTC
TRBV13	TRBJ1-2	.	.	CASSSTGDLIAFGYTF	TGTGCCAGCAGCTCGACGGGGGACCTAATAGCCTTTGGCTACACCTTC
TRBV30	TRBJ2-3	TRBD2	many	CAWSWTSGGWDTQYF	TGTGCCTGGAGCTGGACTAGCGGGGGATGGGATACGCAGTATTTT
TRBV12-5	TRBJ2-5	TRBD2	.	CASAPGTSGGNQETQYF	TGTGCTAGTGCTCCAGGGACTAGCGGGGGGAACCAAGAGACCCAGTACTTC
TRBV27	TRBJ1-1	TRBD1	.	CASRYPGQANTEAFF	TGTGCCAGCAGATATCCGGGACAGGCGAACACTGAAGCTTTCTTT
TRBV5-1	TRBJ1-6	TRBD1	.	CASSWGRTGNSPLHF	TGCGCCAGCAGCTGGGGGCGGACAGGGAATTCACCCCTCCACTTT
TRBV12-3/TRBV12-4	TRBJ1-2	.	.	CASLNSGSYGYTF	TGTGCCAGCCTTAACTCCGGGAGCTATGGCTACACCTTC
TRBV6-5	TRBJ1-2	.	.	CASSLGHLNYGYTF	TGTGCCAGCAGCCTGGGACATCTCAACTATGGCTACACCTTC
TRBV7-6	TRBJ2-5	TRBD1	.	CASSSGQGETQYF	TGTGCCAGCAGCTCCGGACAGGGGGAGACCCAGTACTTC
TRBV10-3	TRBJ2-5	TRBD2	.	CAITDSHSGGQETQYF	TGTGCCATCACCGACAGTCATAGCGGGGGACAAGAGACCCAGTACTTC